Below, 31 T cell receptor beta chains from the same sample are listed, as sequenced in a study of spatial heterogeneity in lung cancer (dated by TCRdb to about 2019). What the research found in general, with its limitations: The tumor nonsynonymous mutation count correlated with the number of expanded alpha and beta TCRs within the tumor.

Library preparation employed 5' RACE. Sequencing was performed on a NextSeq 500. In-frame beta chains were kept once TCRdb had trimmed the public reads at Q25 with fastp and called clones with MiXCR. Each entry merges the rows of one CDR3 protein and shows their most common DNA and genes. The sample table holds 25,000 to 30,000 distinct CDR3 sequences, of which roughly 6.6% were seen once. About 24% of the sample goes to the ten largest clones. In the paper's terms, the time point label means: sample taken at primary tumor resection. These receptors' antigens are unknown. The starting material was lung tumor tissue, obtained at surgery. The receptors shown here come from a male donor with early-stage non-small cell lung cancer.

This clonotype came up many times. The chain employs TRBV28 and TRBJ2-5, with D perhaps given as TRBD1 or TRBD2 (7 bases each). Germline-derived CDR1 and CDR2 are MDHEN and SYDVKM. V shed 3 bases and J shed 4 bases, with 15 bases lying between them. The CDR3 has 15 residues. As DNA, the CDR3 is TGTGCCAGCAGTTTGGTCGCAGGGGGGGCAGAGACCCAGTACTTC. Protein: CASSLVAGGAETQYF.

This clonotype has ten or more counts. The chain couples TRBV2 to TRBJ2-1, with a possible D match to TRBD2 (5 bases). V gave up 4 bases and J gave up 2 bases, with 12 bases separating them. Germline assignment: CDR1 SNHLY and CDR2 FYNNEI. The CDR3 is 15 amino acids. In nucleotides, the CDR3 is TGTGCCAGCAGTGGAGGCAGCGGAACCTACAATGAGCAGTTCTTC. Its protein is CASSGGSGTYNEQFF.

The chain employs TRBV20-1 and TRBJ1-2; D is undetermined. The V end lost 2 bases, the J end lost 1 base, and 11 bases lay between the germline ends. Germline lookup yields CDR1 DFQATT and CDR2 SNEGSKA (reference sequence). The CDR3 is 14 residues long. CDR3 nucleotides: TGCAGTGCTAGATCACAGCCCCATAACTATGGCTACACCTTC. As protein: CSARSQPHNYGYTF.

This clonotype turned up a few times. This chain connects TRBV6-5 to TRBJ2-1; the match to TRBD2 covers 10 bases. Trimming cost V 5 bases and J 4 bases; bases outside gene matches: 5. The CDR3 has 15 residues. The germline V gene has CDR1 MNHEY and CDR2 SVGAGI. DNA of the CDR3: TGTGCCAGCAGTGTGACTAGCGGGCCGTACAATGAGCAGTTCTTC. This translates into CASSVTSGPYNEQFF.

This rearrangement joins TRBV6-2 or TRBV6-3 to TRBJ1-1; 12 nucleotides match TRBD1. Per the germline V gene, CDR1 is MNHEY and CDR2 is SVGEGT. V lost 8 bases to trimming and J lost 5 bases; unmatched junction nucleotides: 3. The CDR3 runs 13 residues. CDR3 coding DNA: TGTGCCAGCCGGGACAGGGGGCGAACTGAAGCTTTCTTT. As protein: CASRDRGRTEAFF.

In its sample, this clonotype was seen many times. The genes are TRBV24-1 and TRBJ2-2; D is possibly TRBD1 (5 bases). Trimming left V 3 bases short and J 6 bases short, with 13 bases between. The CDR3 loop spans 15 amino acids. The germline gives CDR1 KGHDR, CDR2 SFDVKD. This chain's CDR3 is CATSDAQGRAGELFF. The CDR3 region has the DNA TGTGCCACCAGTGATGCTCAAGGCAGGGCCGGGGAGCTGTTTTTT.

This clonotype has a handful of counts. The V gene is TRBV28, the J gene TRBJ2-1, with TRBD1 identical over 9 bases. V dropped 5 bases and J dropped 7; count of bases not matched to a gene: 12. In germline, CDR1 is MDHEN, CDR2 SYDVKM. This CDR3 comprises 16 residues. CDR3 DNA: TGTGCCAGCAGTCCCCTTGACAGGGGGACCCAGAATGAGCAGTTCTTC. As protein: CASSPLDRGTQNEQFF.

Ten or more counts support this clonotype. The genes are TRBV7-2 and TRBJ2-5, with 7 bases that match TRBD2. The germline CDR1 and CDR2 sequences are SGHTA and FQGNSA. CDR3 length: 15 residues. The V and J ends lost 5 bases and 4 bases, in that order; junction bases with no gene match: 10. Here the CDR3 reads CASSGRLALAETQYF. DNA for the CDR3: TGTGCCAGCAGCGGTCGACTAGCTTTGGCAGAGACCCAGTACTTC. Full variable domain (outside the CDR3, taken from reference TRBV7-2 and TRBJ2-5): GAGVSQSPSNKVTEKGKDVELRCDPISGHTALYWYRQSLGQGLEFLIYFQGNSAPDKSGLPSDRFSAERTGGSVSTLTIQRTQQEDSAVYLCASSGRLALAETQYFGPGTRLLVL.

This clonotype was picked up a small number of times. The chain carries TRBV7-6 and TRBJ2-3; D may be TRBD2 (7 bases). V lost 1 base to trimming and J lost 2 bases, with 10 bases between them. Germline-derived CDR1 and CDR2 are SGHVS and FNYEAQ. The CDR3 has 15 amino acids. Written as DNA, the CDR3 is TGTGCCAGCAGCTTAGGTGGGGGGGCCACAGATACGCAGTATTTT. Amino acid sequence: CASSLGGGATDTQYF.

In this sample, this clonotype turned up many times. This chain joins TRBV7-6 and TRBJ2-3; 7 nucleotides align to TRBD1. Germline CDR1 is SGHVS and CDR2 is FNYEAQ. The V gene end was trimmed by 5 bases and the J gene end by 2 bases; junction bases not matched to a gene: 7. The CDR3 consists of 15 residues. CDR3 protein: CASSPRTGYTDTQYF. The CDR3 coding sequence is TGTGCCAGCAGCCCTAGGACAGGCTACACAGATACGCAGTATTTT.

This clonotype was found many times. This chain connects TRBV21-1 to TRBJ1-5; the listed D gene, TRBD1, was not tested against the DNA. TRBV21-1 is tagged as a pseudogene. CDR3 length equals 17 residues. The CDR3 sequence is CASSKVRGRGLNQPQHF. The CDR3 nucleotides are TGTGCCAGCAGCAAAGTCAGAGGACGGGGCCTCAATCAGCCCCAGCATTTT.

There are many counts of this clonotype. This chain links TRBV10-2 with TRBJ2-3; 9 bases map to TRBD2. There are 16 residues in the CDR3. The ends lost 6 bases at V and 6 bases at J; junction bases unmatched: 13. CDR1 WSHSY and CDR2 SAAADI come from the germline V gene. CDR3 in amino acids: CASRDSGGVEEDTQYF. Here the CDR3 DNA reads TGCGCCAGCAGGGATAGCGGGGGAGTGGAGGAGGATACGCAGTATTTT.

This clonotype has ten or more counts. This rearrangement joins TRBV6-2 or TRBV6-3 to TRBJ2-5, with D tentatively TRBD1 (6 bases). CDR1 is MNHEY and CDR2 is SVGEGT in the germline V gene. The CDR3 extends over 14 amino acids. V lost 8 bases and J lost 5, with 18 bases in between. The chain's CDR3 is CASPPQGLRETQYF. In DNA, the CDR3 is TGTGCCAGCCCTCCCCAGGGGCTTCGGGAGACCCAGTACTTC.

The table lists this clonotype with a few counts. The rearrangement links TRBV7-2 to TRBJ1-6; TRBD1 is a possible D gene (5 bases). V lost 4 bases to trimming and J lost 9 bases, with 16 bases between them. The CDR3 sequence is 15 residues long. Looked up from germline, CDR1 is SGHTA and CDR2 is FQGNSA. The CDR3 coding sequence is TGTGCCAGCAGCTCTCAACTTTCTGGGGGTTCACCCCTCCACTTT. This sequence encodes CASSSQLSGGSPLHF. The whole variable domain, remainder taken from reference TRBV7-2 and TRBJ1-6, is GAGVSQSPSNKVTEKGKDVELRCDPISGHTALYWYRQSLGQGLEFLIYFQGNSAPDKSGLPSDRFSAERTGGSVSTLTIQRTQQEDSAVYLCASSSQLSGGSPLHFGNGTRLTVT.

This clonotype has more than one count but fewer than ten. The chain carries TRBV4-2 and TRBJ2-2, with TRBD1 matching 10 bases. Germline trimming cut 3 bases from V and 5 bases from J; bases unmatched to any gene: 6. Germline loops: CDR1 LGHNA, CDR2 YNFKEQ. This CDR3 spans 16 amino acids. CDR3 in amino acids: CASSQGTGAGTGELFF. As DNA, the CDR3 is TGTGCCAGCAGCCAGGGGACAGGGGCGGGGACCGGGGAGCTGTTTTTT.

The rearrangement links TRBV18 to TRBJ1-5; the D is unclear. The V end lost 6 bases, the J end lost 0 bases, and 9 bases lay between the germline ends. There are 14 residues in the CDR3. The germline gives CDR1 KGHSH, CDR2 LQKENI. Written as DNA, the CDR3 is TGTGCCAGCTCCCTCGGGATTAGCAATCAGCCCCAGCATTTT. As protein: CASSLGISNQPQHF.

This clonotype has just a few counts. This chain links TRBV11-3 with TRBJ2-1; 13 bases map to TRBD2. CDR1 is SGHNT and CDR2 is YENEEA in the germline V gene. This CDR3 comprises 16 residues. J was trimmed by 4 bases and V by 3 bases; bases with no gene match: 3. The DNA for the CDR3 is TGTGCCAGCAGCTTCACTAGCGGGGGGGATTACAATGAGCAGTTCTTC. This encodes CASSFTSGGDYNEQFF.

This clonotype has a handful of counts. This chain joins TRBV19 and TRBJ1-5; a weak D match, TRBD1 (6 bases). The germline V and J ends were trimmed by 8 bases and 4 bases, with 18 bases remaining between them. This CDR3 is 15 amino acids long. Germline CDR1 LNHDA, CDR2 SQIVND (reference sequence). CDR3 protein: CASFDPARGNQPQHF. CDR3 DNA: TGTGCCAGTTTCGATCCGGCAAGGGGGAATCAGCCCCAGCATTTT.

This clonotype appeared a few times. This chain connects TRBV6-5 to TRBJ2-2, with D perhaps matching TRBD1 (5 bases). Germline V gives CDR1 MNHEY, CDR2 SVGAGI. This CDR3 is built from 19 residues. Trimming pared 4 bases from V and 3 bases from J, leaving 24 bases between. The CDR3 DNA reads TGTGCCAGCAGTTCTCCGGCGGACACCTTTTCCCTGGACACCGGGGAGCTGTTTTTT. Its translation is CASSSPADTFSLDTGELFF.

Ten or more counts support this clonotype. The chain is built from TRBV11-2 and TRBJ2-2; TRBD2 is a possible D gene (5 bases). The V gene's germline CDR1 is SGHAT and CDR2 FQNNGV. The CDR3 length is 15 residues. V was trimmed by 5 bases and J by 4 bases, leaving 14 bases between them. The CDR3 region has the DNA TGTGCCAGCAGCCACCGGACTTTTACCACCGGGGAGCTGTTTTTT. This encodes CASSHRTFTTGELFF.

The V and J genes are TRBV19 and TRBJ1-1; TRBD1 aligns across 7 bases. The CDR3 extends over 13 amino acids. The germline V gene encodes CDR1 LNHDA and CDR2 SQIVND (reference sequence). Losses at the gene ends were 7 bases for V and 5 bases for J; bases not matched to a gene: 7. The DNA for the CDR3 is TGTGCCAGTATCAGACAGGGATCTACTGAAGCTTTCTTT. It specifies CASIRQGSTEAFF.

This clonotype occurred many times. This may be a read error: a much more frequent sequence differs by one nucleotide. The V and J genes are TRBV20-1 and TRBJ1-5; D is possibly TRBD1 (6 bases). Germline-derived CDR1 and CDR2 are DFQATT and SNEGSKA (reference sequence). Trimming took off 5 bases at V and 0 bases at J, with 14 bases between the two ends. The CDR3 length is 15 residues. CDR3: CSAGAGQHSNQPQHF. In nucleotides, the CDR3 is TGCAGTGCTGGGGCCGGACAGCATAGCAATCAGCCCCAGCATTTT.

CDR3 protein: CASSLVAGWAYTGELFF. The DNA for the CDR3 is TGTGCCAGCAGTTTGGTAGCGGGGTGGGCTTACACCGGGGAGCTGTTTTTT. The rearrangement links TRBV27 to TRBJ2-2, with 8 bases lining up with TRBD2. The CDR3 runs 17 residues. V lost 3 bases to trimming and J lost 3 bases; unmatched junction nucleotides: 9. Germline loops: CDR1 MNHEY, CDR2 SMNVEV (reference sequence).

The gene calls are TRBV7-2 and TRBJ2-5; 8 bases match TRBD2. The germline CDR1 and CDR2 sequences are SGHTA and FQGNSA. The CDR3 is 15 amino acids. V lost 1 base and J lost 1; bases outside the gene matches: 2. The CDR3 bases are TGTGCCAGCAGCTTAGTTCGGGGGGGCCAAGAGACCCAGTACTTC. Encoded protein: CASSLVRGGQETQYF. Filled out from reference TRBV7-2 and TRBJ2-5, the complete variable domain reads GAGVSQSPSNKVTEKGKDVELRCDPISGHTALYWYRQSLGQGLEFLIYFQGNSAPDKSGLPSDRFSAERTGGSVSTLTIQRTQQEDSAVYLCASSLVRGGQETQYFGPGTRLLVL.

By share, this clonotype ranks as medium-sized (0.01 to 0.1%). The CDR3 region has the DNA TGTGCCAGCAGCCTCAGGGGGCTGATCACTGAAGCTTTCTTT. Translated: CASSLRGLITEAFF. The chain is built from TRBV11-2 and TRBJ1-1; TRBD1 aligns across 8 bases. This CDR3 comprises 14 residues. V shed 5 bases, J shed 4 bases, and the junction held 6 bases outside the gene matches. The germline gives CDR1 SGHAT, CDR2 FQNNGV.

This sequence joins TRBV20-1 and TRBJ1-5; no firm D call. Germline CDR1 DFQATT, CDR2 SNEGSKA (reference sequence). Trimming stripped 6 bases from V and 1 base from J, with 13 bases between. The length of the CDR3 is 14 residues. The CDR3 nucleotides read TGCAGTGCGCGGGTAGGGAGGAGCAATCAGCCCCAGCATTTT. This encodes CSARVGRSNQPQHF.

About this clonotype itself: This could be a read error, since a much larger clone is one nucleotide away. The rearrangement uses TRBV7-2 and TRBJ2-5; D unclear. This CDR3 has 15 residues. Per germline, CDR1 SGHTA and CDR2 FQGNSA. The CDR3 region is CASSFSMAVEESQYF. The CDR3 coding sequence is TGTGCCAGCAGCTTCAGTATGGCGGTAGAAGAGAGCCAGTACTTC.

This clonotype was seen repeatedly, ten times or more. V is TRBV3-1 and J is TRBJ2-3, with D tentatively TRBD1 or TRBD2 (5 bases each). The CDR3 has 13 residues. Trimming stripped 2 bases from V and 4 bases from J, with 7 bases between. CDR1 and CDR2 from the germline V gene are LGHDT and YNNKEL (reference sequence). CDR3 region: CASSQRGSDTQYF. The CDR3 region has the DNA TGTGCCAGCAGCCAACGGGGCTCAGATACGCAGTATTTT.

The DNA for the CDR3 is TGTGCCAGCAGCCAAGCGCCACGGGGCACAGATACGCAGTATTTT. This translates into CASSQAPRGTDTQYF. The chain combines TRBV3-1 with TRBJ2-3; D gene unclear. Germline V gene lookup returns CDR1 LGHDT and CDR2 YNNKEL (reference sequence). V was shortened by 1 base and J by 1 base, with 9 bases between the two germline ends. This CDR3 is built from 15 residues.

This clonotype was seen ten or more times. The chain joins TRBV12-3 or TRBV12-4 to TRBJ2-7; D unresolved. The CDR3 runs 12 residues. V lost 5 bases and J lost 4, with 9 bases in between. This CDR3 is CASSLTHYEQYF. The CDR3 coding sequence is TGTGCCAGCAGTCTGACACATTACGAGCAGTACTTC.

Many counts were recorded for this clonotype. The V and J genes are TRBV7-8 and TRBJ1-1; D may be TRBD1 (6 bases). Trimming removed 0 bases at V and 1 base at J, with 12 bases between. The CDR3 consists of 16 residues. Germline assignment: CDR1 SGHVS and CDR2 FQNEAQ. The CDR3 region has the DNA TGTGCCAGCAGCTTAGCGGGGGGGGCGAGGAACACTGAAGCTTTCTTT. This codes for CASSLAGGARNTEAFF.